A selection of T cell receptor beta chains follows, all from one sample in a study of OX40 agonist ivuxolimab in advanced cancers. Sequencing was performed with immunoSEQ multiplex PCR; in TCRdb, only in-frame clones are kept and a portion is missing. The sample carries about 55,000 clones, 77% recorded once. The sample consisted of CD4+ or CD8+ T cells sorted from blood, taken in a trial of the OX40 agonist ivuxolimab. Receptors were obtained from an adult with an advanced solid tumor such as melanoma, head and neck, liver or kidney cancer. Each CDR3 is given with its conserved first and last residue. Each record gives: D gene, clone size, CDR3 length, V gene, J gene, CDR3 DNA, CDR3 protein. D genes are given only for firm matches. Clone size is shown for a subset of rows, as once, few, many or a class of expanded clone.

TRBD1	-	15	TRBV27	TRBJ1-2	TGTGCCAGCAGCCTCCGGACAGGCTCTAACTATGGCTACACCTTC	CASSLRTGSNYGYTF
-	-	14	TRBV11-2	TRBJ2-7	TGTGCCAGCAGCCCTCACGAGAGCTCCTACGAGCAGTACTTC	CASSPHESSYEQYF
TRBD2	-	16	TRBV27	TRBJ2-7	TGTGCCACCGCGCCGGGACTAGCGGGAGGCCCCTACGAGCAGTACTTC	CATAPGLAGGPYEQYF
TRBD1	once	14	TRBV30	TRBJ2-7	TGTGCCTGGACATCCGGACAGGCTATCTACGAGCAGTACTTC	CAWTSGQAIYEQYF
-	few	13	TRBV6-1	TRBJ1-1	TGTGCCAGCAGTGTGGGCGGTTACACTGAAGCTTTCTTT	CASSVGGYTEAFF
-	-	15	TRBV16	TRBJ1-3	TGTGCCAGCAGCCAATTATCAGTCTCTGGAAACACCATATATTTT	CASSQLSVSGNTIYF
-	-	13	TRBV18	TRBJ2-1	TGTGCCAGCTCTCCGGCGACCTTCGGGGAGCAGTTCTTC	CASSPATFGEQFF
TRBD1	once	14	TRBV28	TRBJ1-2	TGTGCCAGCAGGCGGACAGGGACAAACTATGGCTACACCTTC	CASRRTGTNYGYTF
TRBD1	-	17	TRBV4-2	TRBJ1-5	TGTGCCAGCAGCCATCAACCGGGGACAGGGAGCGATCAGCCCCAGCATTTT	CASSHQPGTGSDQPQHF
TRBD1	-	14	TRBV5-1	TRBJ2-1	TGCGCCAGCAGCCAGACAGGGGGACACAATGAGCAGTTCTTC	CASSQTGGHNEQFF
-	-	16	TRBV7-2	TRBJ2-5	TGTGCCAGCAGCTTAGCCGGGCGGGGCCCGCCAGAGACCCAGTACTTC	CASSLAGRGPPETQYF
-	-	14	TRBV5-1	TRBJ2-1	TGCGCCAGCAGCCCCTTACCTTCCTACAATGAGCAGTTCTTC	CASSPLPSYNEQFF
-	-	18	TRBV11-2	TRBJ2-5	TGTGCCAGCAGCTTAATCGGCTCTCCGGGAGTTTCTGGGGAGACCCAGTACTTC	CASSLIGSPGVSGETQYF
TRBD1	-	15	TRBV27	TRBJ1-6	TGTGCCAGCTCGGACAGGGGAACCTATAATTCACCCCTCCACTTT	CASSDRGTYNSPLHF
-	-	14	TRBV7-2	TRBJ2-7	TGTGCCAGCAGCTTAGTGTTCCCACGCTACGAGCAGTACTTC	CASSLVFPRYEQYF
TRBD1	-	14	TRBV6-1	TRBJ1-3	TGTGCCAGCAGTGAGGGACAGGCAAGAAACACCATATATTTT	CASSEGQARNTIYF
-	once	13	TRBV6-1	TRBJ2-2	TGTGCCAGCACAGGACAGATGGGCGGGGAGCTGTTTTTT	CASTGQMGGELFF
-	-	15	TRBV5-1	TRBJ1-1	TGCGCCAGCAGCTTGGACAGGTGGGGGAACACTGAAGCTTTCTTT	CASSLDRWGNTEAFF
TRBD1	-	15	TRBV11-2	TRBJ2-3	TGTGCCAGCAGCCCCGGACAGGGCACCACAGATACGCAGTATTTT	CASSPGQGTTDTQYF
TRBD2	many	16	TRBV11-3	TRBJ2-3	TGTGCCAGCAGCTCAATTAGCGGGAGGGCGACAGATACGCAGTATTTT	CASSSISGRATDTQYF
TRBD2	few	14	TRBV7-6	TRBJ2-7	TGTGCCAGCAGCTTAGGTGCTAGCGGAGCCGAGCAGTACTTC	CASSLGASGAEQYF
TRBD2	-	15	TRBV2	TRBJ2-4	TGTGCCAGCAGTGAGGCAGCGGGGGACAAAAACATTCAGTACTTC	CASSEAAGDKNIQYF
TRBD1	-	14	TRBV5-1	TRBJ1-6	TGCGCCAGCAGGCGGGACAGGGACAATTCACCCCTCCACTTT	CASRRDRDNSPLHF
TRBD2	-	16	TRBV4-2	TRBJ2-1	TGTGCCAGCAGCCAAGGGACTAGCGGGAGCAACAATGAGCAGTTCTTC	CASSQGTSGSNNEQFF
-	-	12	TRBV9	TRBJ2-2	TGTGCCAGCAGCGTACAGAACGGGGAGCTGTTTTTT	CASSVQNGELFF
TRBD2	-	14	TRBV30	TRBJ2-7	TGTGCCTGGAGTACCCCGGGGACTAGCGGGAGCCAGTACTTC	CAWSTPGTSGSQYF
-	once	14	TRBV25-1	TRBJ1-2	TGTGCCAGCAGTGCCCTTGGACAAAACTATGGCTACACCTTC	CASSALGQNYGYTF
-	few	12	TRBV2	TRBJ1-1	TGTGCCAGCAGTGACGCGAACACTGAAGCTTTCTTT	CASSDANTEAFF
-	-	16	TRBV27	TRBJ2-3	TGTGCCAGCCGTTTCATCAGCGGCGGGACCACAGATACGCAGTATTTT	CASRFISGGTTDTQYF
TRBD1	-	15	TRBV7-6	TRBJ1-2	TGTGCCAGCAGCCCCAGGGGACAGGGTTTTATCGGCTACACCTTC	CASSPRGQGFIGYTF
TRBD2	-	15	TRBV30	TRBJ2-1	TGTGCCTGGAGTTACACTAGCGGCTCCTACAATGAGCAGTTCTTC	CAWSYTSGSYNEQFF
-	few	13	TRBV28	TRBJ2-5	TGTGCCAGCAGTTCCCGGCCAATCCGGACCCAGTACTTC	CASSSRPIRTQYF
-	many	16	TRBV5-5	TRBJ1-4	TGTGCCAGCAGCTTGGTACGGGCAGGGCCTAATGAAAAACTGTTTTTT	CASSLVRAGPNEKLFF
-	-	16	TRBV7-3	TRBJ2-1	TGTGCCAGCAGCTTAACTGGGGGGAGCTCCTACAATGAGCAGTTCTTC	CASSLTGGSSYNEQFF
-	-	17	TRBV5-4	TRBJ2-2	TGTGCCAGCAGTGGGGCGGGACCGACGGGGGACACCGGGGAGCTGTTTTTT	CASSGAGPTGDTGELFF
-	-	14	TRBV7-3	TRBJ2-3	TGTGCCAGCAGCTTTACCCCTAGCGCAGATACGCAGTATTTT	CASSFTPSADTQYF
-	-	14	TRBV10-3	TRBJ2-7	TGTGCCATCAGTGAAAATCCAGAAGCCTACGAGCAGTACTTC	CAISENPEAYEQYF
TRBD1	-	14	TRBV6-6	TRBJ1-1	TGTGCCAGCAGTTCGGACAGGTATAACACTGAAGCTTTCTTT	CASSSDRYNTEAFF
-	-	16	TRBV5-1	TRBJ2-7	TGCGCCAGCAGCTTGGAAGGGAACCGAAGCTCCTACGAGCAGTACTTC	CASSLEGNRSSYEQYF
TRBD2	-	17	TRBV7-2	TRBJ2-1	TGTGCCAGCAGCTTAGGTGCGGCTAGCGGGGGGTACAATGAGCAGTTCTTC	CASSLGAASGGYNEQFF
-	-	17	TRBV4-1	TRBJ2-6	TGCGCCAGCAGCCAAGGTGATCGGGGCGGGGGGGCCAACGTCCTGACTTTC	CASSQGDRGGGANVLTF
-	-	13	TRBV6-1	TRBJ2-7	-	CASSDFWGQGAHF
-	-	15	TRBV7-3	TRBJ2-5	TGTGCCAGCAGCGCCTCGGGACTCCCCCGAGAGACCCAGTACTTC	CASSASGLPRETQYF
-	-	13	TRBV28	TRBJ1-2	TGTGCCAGCAGTTTAGAGGGCCCCTATGGCTACACCTTC	CASSLEGPYGYTF
TRBD2	-	15	TRBV5-1	TRBJ2-1	TGCGCCAGCAGCTACCTAGCGGGAGGGGACAATGAGCAGTTCTTC	CASSYLAGGDNEQFF
-	-	11	TRBV6-5	TRBJ2-1	TGTGCCAGCAGAACCGGGAATGAGCAGTTCTTC	CASRTGNEQFF
TRBD1	-	16	TRBV18	TRBJ1-1	TGTGCCAGCTCACCTCAGGGGGGACGGTCCTTCCCTGAAGCTTTCTTT	CASSPQGGRSFPEAFF
-	-	13	TRBV28	TRBJ2-3	TGTGCCAGCTTAGGCCCTCTCACAGATACGCAGTATTTT	CASLGPLTDTQYF
-	-	13	TRBV18	TRBJ1-3	TGTGCCAGCTCACCACCGGGTGGGGACACCATATATTTT	CASSPPGGDTIYF
-	-	10	TRBV6-1	TRBJ2-3	TGTGCCAGCAGTCGAGATACGCAGTATTTT	CASSRDTQYF
TRBD1	-	15	TRBV19	TRBJ2-1	TGTGCCAGTAGAATACCGGGACAGGGTATCCATGAGCAGTTCTTC	CASRIPGQGIHEQFF
-	-	16	TRBV11-2	TRBJ2-1	TGTGCCAGCAGCATGATCGGGAAAGGGGCCTACAATGAGCAGTTCTTC	CASSMIGKGAYNEQFF
TRBD2	-	14	TRBV7-9	TRBJ2-3	TGTGCCAGCAGCTTTACTAGCGGCACAGATACGCAGTATTTT	CASSFTSGTDTQYF
-	-	12	TRBV2	TRBJ2-5	TGTGCCAGCAGTGCTAACCAAGAGACCCAGTACTTC	CASSANQETQYF